This TCR beta chain was identified during a study of blood T cell repertoires in COVID-19. Study-level information: Samples representing acute and convalescent COVID-19 were sourced from the United States, Italy and Spain. Sample material is recorded as cDNA or gDNA derived from T cells, B-cell-depleted T cells, or PBMCs.

Trimming removed 10 bases from V and 5 bases from J, with 21 bases in between. CDR1 and CDR2 from the germline V gene are ENHRY and SYGVKD. The CDR3 has 14 amino acids. Sequencing was performed with immunoSEQ multiplex PCR; in TCRdb, only in-frame clones are kept and a portion is missing. The profile shows 250,000 or so clones, over 80% of them singletons. In terms of age and location, participants ranged from roughly 18 to 90 years and lived in fewer than 30 US areas. In assigning cohorts, the study relied on participant-reported clinical history. The sequenced sample was PBMCs or T cells enriched from blood (not recorded which). The clonotype originates from a woman aged 25 to 39 with acute COVID-19. This rearrangement joins TRBV10-3 to TRBJ2-7, with a weak D call TRBD1 (6 bases). As DNA, the CDR3 is TGTGCCACCCTAGCCGGGCAGGGGATTGACGAGCAGTACTTC. Translated, it gives CATLAGQGIDEQYF.